This section outlines one T cell receptor beta chain sequence together with its context. The antigen it recognizes is unknown. Nothing much larger sits one base from this clone, and base qualities are not available. Reading the label with the study, this specimen's time point is: baseline before first vaccination. Samples from vaccinated people were obtained from the UK trials COV001 and COV002, which included a single-blind randomized controlled phase 2/3 trial of AZD1222 (ChAdOx1 nCoV-19) in healthy adults. Trial participant PBMC samples were collected at day 0 and day 28 after the second dose for TCRbeta chain sequencing. The entry originates in a study of T cell responses to AZD1222 COVID-19 vaccine (dated by TCRdb to the early 2020s). Broadly, across the study: Because spike-specific TCR depth and breadth did not differ between the two schedules, AZD1222 recipients who got a second dose at roughly 4 weeks were pooled with those who got a second dose at roughly 12 weeks. TCR sequencing covered 230 to 250 trial participants: about 210 given two doses of AZD1222 and about 26 given two doses of MenACWY control vaccine. Trial participants were enrolled by age into subgroups of 18-55, 56-69 and 70-plus years, and around 150, 28 and 57 TCR-sequenced participants, respectively, were included in these subgroups.

The CDR3 regions of human TCRbeta chains were subjected to immunosequencing. In the paper's pipeline: Repertoire TCRs were matched against a reference library of SARS-CoV-2-specific TCRs generated with the MIRA antigen-specificity platform. Breadth meant the fraction of unique TCRs that were SARS-CoV-2-associated, whereas depth meant the fraction of total T cells that were SARS-CoV-2-associated. Each spike-specific TCR was assigned to its reactive spike region and to a CD4 or CD8 class using the MIRA data. Log10-transformed breadth and depth values were compared by one-way ANOVA with Sidak's multiple comparisons tests. Not all clones reach the TCRdb copy of this immuneACCESS table, which keeps in-frame sequences only. Checked studies attribute under half of the gap to unresolved V genes and leave the rest unexplained. V, J and clone size derive from that table, while D and trimming were established from the DNA sequence. This sample has under 150,000 clones in its table, and roughly nine tenths of those were observed once. About 2.4% of the sample lies in the top ten.

What the authors observed across the whole study: Because no day 14 peak-response samples were available, repertoires were characterized only after the peak T cell response. Most participants were white British and females outnumbered males, and the authors suggested that clonal diversity may have been underestimated. In the small 56-69-year group, the increase in depth fell short of significance, most likely because of low power. Conclusions about previously exposed vaccinees are limited because only six or seven AZD1222 recipients were SARS-CoV-2 seropositive at baseline. The whole spike protein was spanned by vaccine-associated CD4 TCRs, and dominant responses were seen in regions 160-218 and 743-854. After two AZD1222 doses, both the breadth and the depth of spike-specific TCRs were significantly higher than at day 0 and than in MenACWY recipients. Reportedly, almost half of the unique spike-specific TCRs recognized epitopes lying outside the regions that are mutated in the B.1.351 and B.1.1.7 variants.

The germline V gene (reference sequence) provides CDR1 DFQATT and CDR2 SNEGSKA. Inclusive of the bounding cysteine and phenylalanine, the CDR3 is 11 residues long. The read is trimmed to its CDR3 DNA, 33 bases read in frame from base 1. Deletion took 4 bases off V and 4 bases off J, with a span of 5 bases between the germline ends. This specimen consisted of peripheral blood, obtained on day 0 of AZD1222 vaccination. The receptor's source is an adult in good health. The rearrangement joined TRBV20-1 to TRBJ2-1; no D gene call is confident. CDR3 sequence: CSANGYNEQFF. At the DNA level, the sequence is TGCAGTGCTAACGGATACAATGAGCAGTTCTTC.